This TCR beta chain is drawn from a study of blood T cell repertoires in COVID-19 (dated by TCRdb to between 2020 and 2021). For the study in its entirety: Collaborator samples came from the United States, Italy and Spain and covered acute and convalescent phases of COVID-19. A freely available public database, intended as a resource for researchers studying the immune response to SARS-CoV-2, is where the repertoires were released. The dataset comprised deeply sampled blood TCRbeta repertoires from subjects exposed to, actively infected with, or recovered from COVID-19. The prospective study material was composed of cDNA or gDNA derived from T cells, B-cell-depleted T cells, or PBMCs. Samples came from the ongoing ImmuneRACE study (first 160 participants) plus 1,254 subjects from 6 global collaborators. Nearly every sample came with metadata listing a de-identified subject ID, COVID-19 status, age in years and sex. Where HLA class I and class II types were available, the types were taken from metadata supplied by the sample provider, not from assay-based typing.

Clipping removes 8 bases from V and 2 bases from J, with 6 as the unmatched junction base count. From cysteine to phenylalanine, the CDR3 is 15 amino acids long. The only DNA kept is the CDR3, 45 bases in frame from the first base. CDR1 and CDR2 are drawn from the germline V gene: SGHTA, FQGNSA. TCRbeta CDR3 regions were amplified from genomic DNA by means of the immunoSEQ Assay, a bias-controlled multiplex PCR. In the source study's methods: The number of nucleated cells in each sample was estimated by amplification of reference gene primers within the assay. To quantify the absolute abundance of each unique TCRbeta CDR3 rearrangement, sequence reads were collapsed and filtered. For each sample, productive Simpson clonality was calculated as the square root of Simpson's diversity index across productive rearrangements. The source is immuneACCESS, and TCRdb retained only in-frame sequences with V and J called. Part of the clones is not carried over; for the studies checked, unresolved V genes explain less than half of this, and the remainder is unexplained. D and trimming come from the DNA, and the V and J calls and clone size come from that table. The sample contains about 300,000 clones, approximately 83% of them found a single time. Clones ranked in the top ten supply over 2% of the sample.

Of note for this clone: The specificity of this receptor is unknown. There are no base qualities to consult, and no much larger clone falls within one base.

Participants in the prospective study were aged about 18 to 95 years, lived in some 24 United States geographic areas, and enrolled through a virtual design. Cohort assignment in the prospective study relied on participant-reported clinical history from a screening survey and a study questionnaire. Recovered participants in ImmuneRACE Cohort 3 were defined as having two consecutive negative NP/OP PCR tests, clearance from a healthcare professional, or resolution of symptoms. Each participant in the prospective study had whole blood, serum and a nasopharyngeal or oropharyngeal swab collected by mobile phlebotomists. Additional blood draws and questionnaires over an approximately 2-month period could optionally be provided by prospective study participants. Blood samples from the prospective study were shipped frozen or at room temperature prior to DNA extraction. Points the paper makes about the study in general: The amount of clinical and demographic metadata varied by source and participant and was provided uncurated.

The sequence was obtained from a man aged 30 to 39 who had recovered from COVID-19. The chain employs TRBV7-2 and TRBJ1-2, with 12 bases in between that match TRBD1. The sequenced sample was PBMCs or T cells enriched from blood (not recorded which). The CDR3 region: CASSRGTGGNYGYTF. The sequence in DNA is TGTGCCAGCTCGAGAGGGACAGGGGGCAACTATGGCTACACCTTC.